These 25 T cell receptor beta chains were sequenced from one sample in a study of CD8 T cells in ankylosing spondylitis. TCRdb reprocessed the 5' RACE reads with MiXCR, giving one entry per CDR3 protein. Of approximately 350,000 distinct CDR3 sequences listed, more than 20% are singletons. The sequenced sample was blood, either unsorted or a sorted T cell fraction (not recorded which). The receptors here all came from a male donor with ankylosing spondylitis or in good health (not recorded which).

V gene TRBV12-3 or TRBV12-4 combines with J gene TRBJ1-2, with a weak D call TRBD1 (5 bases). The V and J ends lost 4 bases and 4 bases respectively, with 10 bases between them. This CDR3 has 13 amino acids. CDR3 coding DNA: TGTGCCAGCAGTTCACCGGGACCCTATGGCTACACCTTC. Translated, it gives CASSSPGPYGYTF.

The CDR3, as DNA: TGTGCCAGCAGCCCCTGGAGCTTAGAGACCCAGTACTTC. It yields the protein CASSPWSLETQYF. J is TRBJ2-5 and V is TRBV11-2, with no clear D. This CDR3 region has 13 residues. The germline V gene has CDR1 SGHAT and CDR2 FQNNGV. The ends were cut back, 5 bases at V and 4 bases at J, with 11 bases in the middle.

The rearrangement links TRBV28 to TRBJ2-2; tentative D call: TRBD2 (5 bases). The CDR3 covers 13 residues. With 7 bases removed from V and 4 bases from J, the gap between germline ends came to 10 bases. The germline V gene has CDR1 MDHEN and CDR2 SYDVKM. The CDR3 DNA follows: TGTGCCAGCAACGGCGCGGGCACCGGGGAGCTGTTTTTT. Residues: CASNGAGTGELFF.

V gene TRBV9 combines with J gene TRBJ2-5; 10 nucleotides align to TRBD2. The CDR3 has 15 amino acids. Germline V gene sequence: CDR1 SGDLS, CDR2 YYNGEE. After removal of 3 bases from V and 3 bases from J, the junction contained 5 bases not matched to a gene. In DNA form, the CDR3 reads TGTGCCAGCAGCGGACCGGGACTAGCGAAAGAGACCCAGTACTTC. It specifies CASSGPGLAKETQYF.

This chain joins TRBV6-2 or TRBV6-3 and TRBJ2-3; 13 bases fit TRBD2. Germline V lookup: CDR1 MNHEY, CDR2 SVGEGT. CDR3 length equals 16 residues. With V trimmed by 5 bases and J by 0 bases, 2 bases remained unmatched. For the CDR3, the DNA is TGTGCCAGCAGTACGGGACTAGCGGGGAGCACAGATACGCAGTATTTT. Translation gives CASSTGLAGSTDTQYF.

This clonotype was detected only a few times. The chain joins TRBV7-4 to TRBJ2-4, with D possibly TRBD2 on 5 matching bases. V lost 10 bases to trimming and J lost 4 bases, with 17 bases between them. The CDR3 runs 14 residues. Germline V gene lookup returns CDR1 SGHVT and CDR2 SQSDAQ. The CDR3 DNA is TGTGCCACTTCAGAGGACGGGGAGAAAAACATTCAGTACTTC. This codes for CATSEDGEKNIQYF.

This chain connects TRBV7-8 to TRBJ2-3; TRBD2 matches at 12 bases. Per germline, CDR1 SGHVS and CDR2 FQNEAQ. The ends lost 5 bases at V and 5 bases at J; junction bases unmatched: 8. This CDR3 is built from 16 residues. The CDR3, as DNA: TGTGCCAGCAGCGCCACTAGCGGGGGGCGCCTAGATACGCAGTATTTT. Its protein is CASSATSGGRLDTQYF.

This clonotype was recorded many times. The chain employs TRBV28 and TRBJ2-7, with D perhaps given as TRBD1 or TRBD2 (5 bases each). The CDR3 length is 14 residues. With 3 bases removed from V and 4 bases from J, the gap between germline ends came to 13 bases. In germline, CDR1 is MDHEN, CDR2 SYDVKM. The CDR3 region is CASSFAGRAYEQYF. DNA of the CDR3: TGTGCCAGCAGTTTTGCGGGCAGGGCGTACGAGCAGTACTTC. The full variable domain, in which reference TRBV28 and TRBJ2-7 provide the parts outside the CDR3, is DVKVTQSSRYLVKRTGEKVFLECVQDMDHENMFWYRQDPGLGLRLIYFSYDVKMKEKGDIPEGYSVSREKKERFSLILESASTNQTSMYLCASSFAGRAYEQYFGPGTRLTVT.

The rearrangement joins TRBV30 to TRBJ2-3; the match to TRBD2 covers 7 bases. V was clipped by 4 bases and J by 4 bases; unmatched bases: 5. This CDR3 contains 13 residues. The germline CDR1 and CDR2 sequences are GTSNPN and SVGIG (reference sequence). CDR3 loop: CAWNWGGADTQYF. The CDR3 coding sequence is TGTGCCTGGAACTGGGGAGGGGCAGATACGCAGTATTTT. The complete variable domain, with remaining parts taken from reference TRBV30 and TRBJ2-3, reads SQTIHQWPATLVQPVGSPLSLECTVEGTSNPNLYWYRQAAGRGLQLLFYSVGIGQISSEVPQNLSASRPQDRQFILSSKKLLLSDSGFYLCAWNWGGADTQYFGPGTRLTVL.

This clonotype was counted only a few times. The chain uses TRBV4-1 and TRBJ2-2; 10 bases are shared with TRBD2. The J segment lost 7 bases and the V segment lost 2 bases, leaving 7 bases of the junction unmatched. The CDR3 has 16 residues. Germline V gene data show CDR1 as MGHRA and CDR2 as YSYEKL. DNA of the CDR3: TGCGCCAGCAGCCAACCCCTAGCGGGGGAGGGCGGGGAGCTGTTTTTT. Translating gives CASSQPLAGEGGELFF.

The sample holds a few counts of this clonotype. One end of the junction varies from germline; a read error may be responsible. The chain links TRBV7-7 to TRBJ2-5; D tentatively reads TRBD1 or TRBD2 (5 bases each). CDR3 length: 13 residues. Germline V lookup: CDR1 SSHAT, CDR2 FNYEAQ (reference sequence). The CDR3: CASSLDGGRTQYF. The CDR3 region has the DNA TGTGCTAGCAGCTTAGATGGGGGAAGAACCCAGTACTTC.

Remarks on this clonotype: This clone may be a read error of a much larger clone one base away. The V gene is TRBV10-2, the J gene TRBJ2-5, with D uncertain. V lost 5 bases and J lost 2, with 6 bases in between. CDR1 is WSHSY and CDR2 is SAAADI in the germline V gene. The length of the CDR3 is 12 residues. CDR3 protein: CASSSEQETQYF. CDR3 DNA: TGCGCCAGCAGTTCCGAACAAGAGACCCAGTACTTC.

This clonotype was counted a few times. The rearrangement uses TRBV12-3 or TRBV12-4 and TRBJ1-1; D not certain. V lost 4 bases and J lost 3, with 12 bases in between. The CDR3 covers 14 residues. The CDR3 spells CASSWDLGDTEAFF. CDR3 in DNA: TGTGCCAGCAGTTGGGATCTCGGGGACACTGAAGCTTTCTTT.

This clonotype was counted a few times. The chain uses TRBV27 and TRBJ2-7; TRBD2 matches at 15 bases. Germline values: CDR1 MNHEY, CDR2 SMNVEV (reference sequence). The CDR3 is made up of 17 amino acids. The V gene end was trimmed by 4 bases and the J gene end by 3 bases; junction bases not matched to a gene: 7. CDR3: CASSSRTSGGAIYEQYF. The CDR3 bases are TGTGCCAGCAGTTCAAGGACTAGCGGGGGGGCAATCTACGAGCAGTACTTC.

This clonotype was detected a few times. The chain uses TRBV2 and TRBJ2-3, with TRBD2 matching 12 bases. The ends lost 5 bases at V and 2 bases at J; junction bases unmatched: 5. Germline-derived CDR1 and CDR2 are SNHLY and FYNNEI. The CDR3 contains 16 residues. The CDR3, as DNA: TGTGCCAGCAGTACTAGCGGGGGGCCCCCCACAGATACGCAGTATTTT. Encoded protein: CASSTSGGPPTDTQYF.

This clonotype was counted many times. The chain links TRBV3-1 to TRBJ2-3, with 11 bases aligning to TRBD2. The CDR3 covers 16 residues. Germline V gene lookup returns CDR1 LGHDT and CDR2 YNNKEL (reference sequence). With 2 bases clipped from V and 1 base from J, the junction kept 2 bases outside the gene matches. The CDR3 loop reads CASSQLLAGGTDTQYF. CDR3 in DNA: TGTGCCAGCAGCCAACTACTAGCGGGGGGCACAGATACGCAGTATTTT.

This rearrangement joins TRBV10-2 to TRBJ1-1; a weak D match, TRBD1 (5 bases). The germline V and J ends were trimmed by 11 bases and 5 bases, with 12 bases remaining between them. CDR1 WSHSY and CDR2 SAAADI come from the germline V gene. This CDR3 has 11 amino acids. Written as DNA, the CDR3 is TGCGCCGCCATGGGGGGGACTGAAGCTTTCTTT. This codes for CAAMGGTEAFF.

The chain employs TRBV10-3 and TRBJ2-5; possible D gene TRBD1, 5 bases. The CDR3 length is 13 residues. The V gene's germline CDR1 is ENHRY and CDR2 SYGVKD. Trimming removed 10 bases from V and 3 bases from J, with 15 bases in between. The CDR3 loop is CATRTGAEETQYF. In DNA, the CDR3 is TGTGCCACCCGCACAGGAGCCGAAGAGACCCAGTACTTC.

The CDR3, as DNA: TGCAGCGCCCCGGGGTGGGCAGGGTCCTTTGGTGAGCAGTTCTTC. The encoded protein is CSAPGWAGSFGEQFF. The chain employs TRBV29-1 and TRBJ2-1; the D gene could be TRBD1 or TRBD2 (5 bases each). This CDR3 comprises 15 residues. Germline V gene lookup returns CDR1 SQVTM and CDR2 ANQGSEA. V lost 7 bases to trimming and J lost 9 bases, with 25 bases between them.

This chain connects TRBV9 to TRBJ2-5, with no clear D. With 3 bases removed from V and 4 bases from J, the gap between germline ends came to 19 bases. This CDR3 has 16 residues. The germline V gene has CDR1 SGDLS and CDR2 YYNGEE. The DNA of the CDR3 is TGTGCCAGCAGCGCCTCTAGTCTGGGGTTTCCAGAGACCCAGTACTTC. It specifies CASSASSLGFPETQYF. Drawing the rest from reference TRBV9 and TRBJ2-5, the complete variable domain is DSGVTQTPKHLITATGQRVTLRCSPRSGDLSVYWYQQSLDQGLQFLIQYYNGEERAKGNILERFSAQQFPDLHSELNLSSLELGDSALYFCASSASSLGFPETQYFGPGTRLLVL.

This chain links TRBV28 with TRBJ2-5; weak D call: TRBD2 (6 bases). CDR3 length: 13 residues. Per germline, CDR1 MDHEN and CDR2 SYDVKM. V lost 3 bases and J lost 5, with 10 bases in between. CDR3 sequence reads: CASSLEGRETQYF. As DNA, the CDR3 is TGTGCCAGCAGTTTGGAGGGCCGGGAGACCCAGTACTTC.

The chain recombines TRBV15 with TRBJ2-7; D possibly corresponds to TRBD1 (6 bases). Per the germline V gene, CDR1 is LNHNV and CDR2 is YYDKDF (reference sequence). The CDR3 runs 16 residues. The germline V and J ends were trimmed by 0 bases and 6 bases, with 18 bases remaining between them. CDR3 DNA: TGTGCCACCAGCAGAGATAAATATGGGGGCGCCTCCGAGCAGTACTTC. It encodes CATSRDKYGGASEQYF.

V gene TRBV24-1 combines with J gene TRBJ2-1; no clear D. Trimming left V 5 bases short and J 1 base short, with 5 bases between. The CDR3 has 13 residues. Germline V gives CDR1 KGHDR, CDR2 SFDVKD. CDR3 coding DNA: TGTGCCACCAGTGGGCAGTCCTACAATGAGCAGTTCTTC. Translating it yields CATSGQSYNEQFF.

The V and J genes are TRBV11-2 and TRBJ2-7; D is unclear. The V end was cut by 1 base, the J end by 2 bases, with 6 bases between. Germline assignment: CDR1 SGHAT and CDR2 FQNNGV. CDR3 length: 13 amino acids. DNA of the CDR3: TGTGCCAGCAGCTTAGTCGGACCCTACGAGCAGTACTTC. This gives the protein CASSLVGPYEQYF.

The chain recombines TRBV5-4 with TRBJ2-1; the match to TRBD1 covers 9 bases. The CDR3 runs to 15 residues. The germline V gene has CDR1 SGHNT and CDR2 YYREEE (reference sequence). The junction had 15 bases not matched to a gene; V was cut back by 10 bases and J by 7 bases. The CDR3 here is CAGENRGPTENEQFF. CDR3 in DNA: TGTGCCGGGGAGAACAGGGGGCCTACGGAGAATGAGCAGTTCTTC.